Below, 26 T cell receptor beta chains from the same sample are listed, as sequenced in a study of blood T cell repertoires in COVID-19. The method was immunoSEQ multiplex PCR; TCRdb's version includes in-frame clones alone and lacks a portion of them. The data contain more than 85,000 clones, more than 85% of them singletons. Sequenced material: peripheral blood. These receptors all stem from a man between 18 and 35 years old with acute or convalescent COVID-19.

This chain links TRBV6-1 with TRBJ2-1, with TRBD2 identical over 9 bases. This CDR3 is built from 16 residues. Per germline, CDR1 MNHNS and CDR2 SASEGT. J was trimmed by 1 base and V by 4 bases; bases with no gene match: 5. The CDR3 protein is CASSGVAGASYNEQFF. In nucleotides, the CDR3 is TGTGCCAGCAGTGGAGTAGCGGGAGCGTCCTACAATGAGCAGTTCTTC.

About this clone itself: The sample holds other DNA sequences that translate to the same CDR3. The J gene is TRBJ2-3, the V gene TRBV7-2; tentative D call: TRBD2 (6 bases). Germline V gene data show CDR1 as SGHTA and CDR2 as FQGNSA. CDR3 length: 14 amino acids. V lost 5 bases and J lost 0, with 9 bases in between. CDR3: CASSPGLSTDTQYF. The CDR3 DNA reads as TGTGCCAGCAGCCCGGGACTCAGCACAGATACGCAGTATTTT. The full variable domain, rest sourced from reference TRBV7-2 and TRBJ2-3, is GAGVSQSPSNKVTEKGKDVELRCDPISGHTALYWYRQSLGQGLEFLIYFQGNSAPDKSGLPSDRFSAERTGGSVSTLTIQRTQQEDSAVYLCASSPGLSTDTQYFGPGTRLTVL.

The chain joins TRBV10-1 to TRBJ1-1; D ambiguous. V was cut by 0 bases and J by 4 bases, with 9 bases left in between. From germline, CDR1 is WNHNN and CDR2 SYGVQD (reference sequence). The CDR3 extends over 14 amino acids. For the CDR3, the DNA is TGCGCCAGCAGTGAGTCGCGAGGTGGCACTGAAGCTTTCTTT. It yields the protein CASSESRGGTEAFF.

V is TRBV24-1 and J is TRBJ1-2, with 10 bases fitting TRBD1. CDR1 and CDR2 from the germline V gene are KGHDR and SFDVKD. The CDR3 contains 18 residues. Trimming removed 1 base from V and 0 bases from J; junction bases left unmatched: 7. CDR3: CATSDFPSGTGANYGYTF. CDR3 nucleotide sequence: TGTGCCACCAGTGATTTCCCATCCGGGACAGGGGCTAACTATGGCTACACCTTC.

This chain links TRBV7-9 with TRBJ1-2, with 12 nucleotides matching TRBD1. The V segment lost 5 bases and the J segment 7 bases; nucleotides outside the gene matches: 5. This CDR3 is built from 14 residues. Germline assignment: CDR1 SEHNR and CDR2 FQNEAQ (reference sequence). DNA for the CDR3: TGTGCCAGCAGCCCGGGGACAGGGGGCCGTGGCTACACCTTC. It translates to CASSPGTGGRGYTF.

The rearrangement joins TRBV6-5 to TRBJ1-2; 10 nucleotides match TRBD1. The J segment lost 6 bases and the V segment lost 6 bases, leaving 7 bases of the junction unmatched. In germline, CDR1 is MNHEY, CDR2 SVGAGI. The CDR3 contains 14 residues. DNA for the CDR3: TGTGCCAGCAGCCCCCGCGACAGGGGGCATGGCTACACCTTC. It codes for CASSPRDRGHGYTF.

CDR3 protein: CASSLFGSRQGLAYEQYF. In DNA form, the CDR3 reads TGTGCCAGCAGCTTATTTGGTTCCAGACAGGGCCTTGCCTACGAGCAGTACTTC. The chain has TRBV7-9 and TRBJ2-7; the match to TRBD1 covers 7 bases. This CDR3 has 18 residues. Losses at the gene ends were 2 bases for V and 2 bases for J; bases not matched to a gene: 15. Germline assignment: CDR1 SEHNR and CDR2 FQNEAQ (reference sequence).

The chain has TRBV5-1 and TRBJ1-1, with a weak D call TRBD1 (6 bases). The CDR3 is 18 amino acids. The germline V gene encodes CDR1 SGHRS and CDR2 YFSETQ. Trimming took 2 bases from V and 0 from J, leaving 20 bases between them. The CDR3 nucleotides are TGCGCCAGCAGCTTCTCCCAGGGGATGGGATGGATGAACACTGAAGCTTTCTTT. Amino acid sequence: CASSFSQGMGWMNTEAFF.

The chain combines TRBV9 with TRBJ2-1; TRBD2 is a possible D gene (5 bases). The CDR3 covers 16 residues. The germline V and J ends were trimmed by 4 bases and 2 bases, with 16 bases remaining between them. The germline gives CDR1 SGDLS, CDR2 YYNGEE. CDR3 region: CASSSYLTGTYNEQFF. The CDR3 nucleotides read TGTGCCAGCAGCTCTTATCTGACGGGGACCTACAATGAGCAGTTCTTC.

The genes are TRBV10-3 and TRBJ1-2; D may be TRBD1 (5 bases). Looked up from germline, CDR1 is ENHRY and CDR2 is SYGVKD. The CDR3 spans 13 residues. Deletions cut 0 bases from V and 5 bases from J, with 7 bases between. CDR3 amino acids: CAISESAGYGYTF. Written as DNA, the CDR3 is TGTGCCATCAGTGAGTCGGCAGGGTATGGCTACACCTTC.

This chain connects TRBV5-1 to TRBJ2-5; 9 bases fit TRBD1. The V gene end was trimmed by 5 bases and the J gene end by 4 bases; junction bases not matched to a gene: 15. In germline, CDR1 is SGHRS, CDR2 YFSETQ. The CDR3 spans 17 residues. CDR3 in amino acids: CASSTNPGQGSGETQYF. In nucleotides, the CDR3 is TGCGCCAGCAGTACTAACCCCGGACAGGGGAGTGGAGAGACCCAGTACTTC.

A few counts support this clone. The chain carries TRBV11-2 and TRBJ1-6; the D is unclear. Trimming took off 2 bases at V and 11 bases at J, with 7 bases between the two ends. From germline, CDR1 is SGHAT and CDR2 FQNNGV. CDR3 length equals 12 residues. The CDR3 DNA sequence: TGTGCCAGCAGCTTAAGTGGGCCACCCCTCCACTTT. Protein: CASSLSGPPLHF.

This chain uses TRBV25-1 with TRBJ1-1; D uncertain. This CDR3 spans 13 amino acids. Germline-derived CDR1 and CDR2 are MGHDK and SYGVNS. The V and J ends lost 4 bases and 0 bases respectively, with 6 bases between them. CDR3 loop: CASSGQMNTEAFF. CDR3 in DNA: TGTGCCAGCAGTGGTCAGATGAACACTGAAGCTTTCTTT.

This clone was detected once. The V gene is TRBV27, the J gene TRBJ1-1, with TRBD1 identical over 7 bases. In germline, CDR1 is MNHEY, CDR2 SMNVEV (reference sequence). The length of the CDR3 is 13 residues. With V trimmed by 7 bases and J by 1 base, 3 bases remained unmatched. The CDR3 nucleotides read TGTGCCAGCACCCGGGACAGGAACACTGAAGCTTTCTTT. Translating it yields CASTRDRNTEAFF.

A few counts support this clone. The chain employs TRBV4-1 and TRBJ1-2, with D maybe TRBD1 (5 bases). The CDR3 is 13 amino acids. In germline, CDR1 is MGHRA, CDR2 YSYEKL. The V end was cut by 4 bases, the J end by 2 bases, with 8 bases between. The CDR3, as DNA: TGCGCCAGCAGCCCCCGGGGGAACTATGGCTACACCTTC. Protein sequence: CASSPRGNYGYTF.

The sample holds one count of this clone. V and J are TRBV25-1 and TRBJ2-2; 10 nucleotides line up with TRBD1. The CDR3 is 14 residues long. Per the germline V gene, CDR1 is MGHDK and CDR2 is SYGVNS. J was trimmed by 6 bases and V by 6 bases; bases with no gene match: 4. The CDR3: CASRGTGEAGELFF. CDR3 coding DNA: TGTGCCAGCAGAGGGACAGGGGAGGCCGGGGAGCTGTTTTTT.

The chain joins TRBV18 to TRBJ1-1, with D unresolved. Germline values: CDR1 KGHSH, CDR2 LQKENI. The CDR3 consists of 16 residues. The ends were cut back, 4 bases at V and 2 bases at J, with 17 bases in the middle. The CDR3: CASSQTRGSGNTEAFF. The CDR3 DNA reads as TGTGCCAGCTCACAGACCCGCGGGAGTGGTAACACTGAAGCTTTCTTT.

The rearrangement joins TRBV18 to TRBJ2-7; maybe TRBD1 (6 bases). V gave up 1 base and J gave up 0 bases, with 16 bases separating them. Germline CDR1 KGHSH, CDR2 LQKENI. This CDR3 spans 17 amino acids. The CDR3 nucleotides are TGTGCCAGCTCACCACTATCTGCAGGGGCTTTCTCCTACGAGCAGTACTTC. Translation gives CASSPLSAGAFSYEQYF.

This clone showed up just once. The CDR3 sequence: CASRPLDRNTEAFF. The CDR3 DNA sequence: TGTGCCAGCAGACCCCTAGACAGGAACACTGAAGCTTTCTTT. The gene calls are TRBV6-6 and TRBJ1-1, with D possibly matching TRBD1 (5 bases). CDR3 size: 14 residues. Trimming stripped 6 bases from V and 1 base from J, with 12 bases between. From germline, CDR1 is MNHNY and CDR2 SVGAGI (reference sequence).

The chain has TRBV27 and TRBJ2-7, with D perhaps TRBD1 (6 bases). Trimming removed 5 bases at V and 6 bases at J, with 17 bases between. Germline V CDR1 and CDR2: MNHEY, SMNVEV (reference sequence). The CDR3 contains 14 residues. For the CDR3, the DNA is TGTGCCAGCAGTATAGGACAGACGACGTCCGAGCAGTACTTC. Translating it yields CASSIGQTTSEQYF.

V is TRBV11-2 and J is TRBJ2-3, with D maybe TRBD2 (6 bases). Germline CDR1 SGHAT, CDR2 FQNNGV. V was cut by 8 bases and J by 1 base, with 10 bases left in between. This CDR3 region has 13 residues. In DNA, the CDR3 is TGTGCCAGCGGGGAGGTGGGCACAGATACGCAGTATTTT. Its protein is CASGEVGTDTQYF. Looking up the rest from reference TRBV11-2 and TRBJ2-3 gives the full variable domain: EAGVAQSPRYKIIEKRQSVAFWCNPISGHATLYWYQQILGQGPKLLIQFQNNGVVDDSQLPKDRFSAERLKGVDSTLKIQPAKLEDSAVYLCASGEVGTDTQYFGPGTRLTVL.

This chain links TRBV3-1 (or the pseudogene TRBV3-2) with TRBJ2-1; maybe TRBD1 (5 bases). The CDR3 is 16 amino acids. Germline lookup yields CDR1 LGHDT and CDR2 YNNKEL (reference sequence). V was shortened by 1 base and J by 0 bases, with 10 bases between the two germline ends. In DNA, the CDR3 is TGTGCCAGCAGCCAAGCCAAGGGGCGCTCCTACAATGAGCAGTTCTTC. Translation: CASSQAKGRSYNEQFF.

The chain joins TRBV19 to TRBJ2-7; D is unclear. V lost 0 bases, J lost 6 bases, and 9 bases lay in between. This CDR3 region has 13 residues. Germline lookup yields CDR1 LNHDA and CDR2 SQIVND (reference sequence). CDR3 sequence: CASSIDLVLEQYF. Written as DNA, the CDR3 is TGTGCCAGTAGTATAGACCTAGTTCTCGAGCAGTACTTC.

J is TRBJ1-5 and V is TRBV10-2; tentative D call: TRBD1 (6 bases). V lost 0 bases to trimming and J lost 6 bases, with 12 bases between them. Germline V lookup: CDR1 WSHSY, CDR2 SAAADI. This CDR3 has 15 residues. Written as DNA, the CDR3 is TGCGCCAGCAGTGAGTCCGCAGGGGTGAGTCAGCCCCAGCATTTT. Translation gives CASSESAGVSQPQHF.

Points on this clone: Other nucleotide sequences from this sample produce the same CDR3. The chain uses TRBV9 and TRBJ1-1; D gene uncertain. V was cut by 2 bases and J by 1 base, with 6 bases left in between. This CDR3 has 13 residues. Germline loops: CDR1 SGDLS, CDR2 YYNGEE. The CDR3 DNA reads TGTGCCAGCAGCGTCGCAGGGAACACTGAAGCTTTCTTT. The encoded protein is CASSVAGNTEAFF.

The chain employs TRBV5-1 and TRBJ2-1; 12 nucleotides match TRBD2. The CDR3 runs 18 residues. Germline trimming cut 0 bases from V and 5 bases from J; bases unmatched to any gene: 9. Germline V gene data show CDR1 as SGHRS and CDR2 as YFSETQ. The DNA for the CDR3 is TGCGCCAGCAGCTTGGCCTTGGCTAGCGGGAGGGGGGACAATGAGCAGTTCTTC. Amino acids: CASSLALASGRGDNEQFF.